These T cell receptor beta chains were read from a single sample in a study of blood T cell repertoires in COVID-19. Only in-frame clones appear in the TCRdb table, and some are missing; sequencing was by immunoSEQ multiplex PCR. The top ten clones hold approximately 5.3% of a sample with 250,000 to 300,000 clones, around 83% of them seen once. The sequencing sample was made of peripheral blood. The source is a man older than 75 with acute or convalescent COVID-19. Each CDR3 is given with its conserved first and last residue. Fields, in order: V gene, J gene, clone size, D gene, CDR3 protein, CDR3 DNA. The D gene is left open where the match is weak. Clone size is shown for a subset of rows, as once, few, many or a class of expanded clone.

v_gene: TRBV7-8
j_gene: TRBJ1-1
abundance: few
d_gene: NA
CDR3aa: CASSLSLRTEAFF
CDR3nt: TGTGCCAGCAGCTTAAGCCTCCGGACTGAAGCTTTCTTT

v_gene: TRBV6-2/TRBV6-3
j_gene: TRBJ2-2
abundance: NA
d_gene: NA
CDR3aa: CASSYSGGPTGELFF
CDR3nt: TGTGCCAGCAGTTACTCGGGGGGGCCCACCGGGGAGCTGTTTTTT

v_gene: TRBV6-6
j_gene: TRBJ1-3
abundance: NA
d_gene: NA
CDR3aa: CASSDGGVNTIYF
CDR3nt: TGTGCCAGCAGCGACGGTGGAGTAAACACCATATATTTT

v_gene: TRBV7-2
j_gene: TRBJ2-3
abundance: NA
d_gene: TRBD2
CDR3aa: CASSLVGGGAIDTQYF
CDR3nt: TGTGCCAGCAGCTTAGTTGGCGGGGGGGCCATAGATACGCAGTATTTT

v_gene: TRBV5-1
j_gene: TRBJ2-1
abundance: NA
d_gene: NA
CDR3aa: CASSSSSYNEQFF
CDR3nt: TGCGCCAGCAGCTCTAGCTCCTACAATGAGCAGTTCTTC

v_gene: TRBV24-1
j_gene: TRBJ2-1
abundance: NA
d_gene: NA
CDR3aa: CATSDFSAESYNEQFF
CDR3nt: TGTGCCACCAGTGATTTCTCCGCGGAGTCCTACAATGAGCAGTTCTTC

v_gene: TRBV5-1
j_gene: TRBJ2-5
abundance: NA
d_gene: NA
CDR3aa: CASSLQGGSPQETQYF
CDR3nt: TGCGCCAGCAGCTTGCAGGGGGGAAGTCCCCAAGAGACCCAGTACTTC

v_gene: TRBV19
j_gene: TRBJ1-2
abundance: NA
d_gene: NA
CDR3aa: CASNPSLNYGYTF
CDR3nt: TGTGCCAGTAACCCGAGCCTCAACTATGGCTACACCTTC

v_gene: TRBV18
j_gene: TRBJ1-5
abundance: NA
d_gene: TRBD1
CDR3aa: CASSPGTGAQPQHF
CDR3nt: TGTGCCAGCTCGCCTGGGACAGGCGCTCAGCCCCAGCATTTT

v_gene: TRBV5-1
j_gene: TRBJ2-2
abundance: NA
d_gene: TRBD1
CDR3aa: CASSQTGGTGELFF
CDR3nt: TGCGCCAGCAGCCAGACAGGGGGGACCGGGGAGCTGTTTTTT

v_gene: TRBV7-3
j_gene: TRBJ2-3
abundance: NA
d_gene: TRBD2
CDR3aa: CASSLGLARTDTQYF
CDR3nt: TGTGCCAGCAGCCTCGGACTAGCTCGCACAGATACGCAGTATTTT

v_gene: TRBV3-1/TRBV3-2
j_gene: TRBJ2-1
abundance: NA
d_gene: NA
CDR3aa: CASSQDSSVLEQFF
CDR3nt: TGTGCCAGCAGCCAAGATTCTAGCGTCCTTGAGCAGTTCTTC

v_gene: TRBV12-3/TRBV12-4
j_gene: TRBJ2-5
abundance: NA
d_gene: NA
CDR3aa: CASSTTGPQVYYF
CDR3nt: TGTGCCAGCAGCACAACAGGGCCTCAGGTCTACTACTTC

v_gene: TRBV12-3/TRBV12-4
j_gene: TRBJ2-3
abundance: NA
d_gene: TRBD1
CDR3aa: CASRTGTEDTQYF
CDR3nt: TGTGCCAGCAGAACCGGGACAGAAGATACGCAGTATTTT

v_gene: TRBV28
j_gene: TRBJ2-1
abundance: NA
d_gene: TRBD2
CDR3aa: CASSPLLAGGYNEQFF
CDR3nt: TGTGCCAGCAGCCCCTTACTAGCGGGGGGCTACAATGAGCAGTTCTTC

v_gene: TRBV4-2
j_gene: TRBJ2-2
abundance: NA
d_gene: TRBD2
CDR3aa: CASSQLAGGGTGELFF
CDR3nt: TGTGCCAGCAGCCAACTAGCGGGGGGAGGGACCGGGGAGCTGTTTTTT

v_gene: TRBV2
j_gene: TRBJ1-5
abundance: NA
d_gene: NA
CDR3aa: CASSEAVGQPQHF
CDR3nt: TGTGCCAGCAGTGAAGCCGTCGGGCAGCCCCAGCATTTT

v_gene: TRBV6-1
j_gene: TRBJ1-2
abundance: NA
d_gene: TRBD1
CDR3aa: CASSETGMRSDGYTF
CDR3nt: TGTGCCAGCAGTGAGACAGGGATGAGGTCCGATGGCTACACCTTC

v_gene: TRBV9
j_gene: TRBJ1-4
abundance: NA
d_gene: NA
CDR3aa: CASSPTGAAEKLFF
CDR3nt: TGTGCCAGCAGCCCAACTGGGGCGGCTGAAAAACTGTTTTTT

v_gene: TRBV19
j_gene: TRBJ2-3
abundance: NA
d_gene: NA
CDR3aa: CASSNGLSTDTQYF
CDR3nt: TGTGCCAGTAGTAACGGACTAAGCACAGATACGCAGTATTTT

v_gene: TRBV5-1
j_gene: TRBJ2-7
abundance: NA
d_gene: NA
CDR3aa: CASSWAPGTYEQYF
CDR3nt: TGCGCCAGCAGTTGGGCCCCCGGTACCTACGAGCAGTACTTC

v_gene: TRBV6-4
j_gene: TRBJ2-7
abundance: NA
d_gene: TRBD2
CDR3aa: CASSERDGTRALDYYEQYF
CDR3nt: TGTGCCAGCAGTGAAAGAGATGGGACTAGGGCTCTGGATTACTACGAGCAGTACTTC

v_gene: TRBV9
j_gene: TRBJ2-2
abundance: NA
d_gene: NA
CDR3aa: CASSVEGLALGGELFF
CDR3nt: TGTGCCAGCAGCGTAGAAGGCCTAGCCCTTGGCGGGGAGCTGTTTTTT

v_gene: TRBV5-1
j_gene: TRBJ1-1
abundance: NA
d_gene: TRBD1
CDR3aa: CASSFGGTGGRDTEAFF
CDR3nt: TGCGCCAGCAGCTTCGGTGGGACAGGGGGACGAGACACTGAAGCTTTCTTT

v_gene: TRBV19
j_gene: TRBJ2-1
abundance: NA
d_gene: TRBD2
CDR3aa: CASRLAGGPSNEQFF
CDR3nt: TGTGCCAGTAGACTAGCGGGAGGGCCTAGCAATGAGCAGTTCTTC

v_gene: TRBV2
j_gene: TRBJ1-1
abundance: NA
d_gene: NA
CDR3aa: CASGRERTDEAFF
CDR3nt: TGTGCCAGCGGGCGGGAACGAACCGATGAAGCTTTCTTT

v_gene: TRBV20-1
j_gene: TRBJ2-5
abundance: few
d_gene: TRBD2
CDR3aa: CSAQRGETQYF
CDR3nt: TGCAGTGCCCAGCGGGGAGAGACCCAGTACTTC

v_gene: TRBV20-1
j_gene: TRBJ2-1
abundance: once
d_gene: TRBD2
CDR3aa: CSASAQRTSLYNEQFF
CDR3nt: TGCAGTGCTAGTGCCCAAAGGACTAGTCTCTACAATGAGCAGTTCTTC

v_gene: TRBV28
j_gene: TRBJ2-1
abundance: NA
d_gene: TRBD2
CDR3aa: CASSLGLAGGGEQFF
CDR3nt: TGTGCCAGCAGTTTGGGCCTAGCGGGAGGTGGGGAGCAGTTCTTC

v_gene: TRBV9
j_gene: TRBJ2-2
abundance: NA
d_gene: NA
CDR3aa: CASSVAPGSNTGELFF
CDR3nt: TGTGCCAGCAGCGTAGCTCCCGGGTCAAACACCGGGGAGCTGTTTTTT

v_gene: TRBV23-1
j_gene: TRBJ1-4
abundance: NA
d_gene: TRBD1
CDR3aa: CASSQDNRDRGFLKEKLFF
CDR3nt: TGCGCCAGCAGTCAAGATAATCGGGACAGGGGTTTTTTAAAGGAAAAACTGTTTTTT

v_gene: TRBV30
j_gene: TRBJ1-1
abundance: few
d_gene: NA
CDR3aa: CAWSIQGNTEAFF
CDR3nt: TGTGCCTGGTCAATACAGGGGAACACTGAAGCTTTCTTT

v_gene: TRBV5-1
j_gene: TRBJ2-2
abundance: few
d_gene: NA
CDR3aa: CASMTGTLNTGELFF
CDR3nt: TGCGCCAGTATGACCGGGACTCTGAACACCGGGGAGCTGTTTTTT

v_gene: TRBV18
j_gene: TRBJ2-7
abundance: once
d_gene: NA
CDR3aa: CASSPAGQTYEQYF
CDR3nt: TGTGCCAGCTCACCAGCGGGACAGACCTACGAGCAGTACTTC

v_gene: TRBV6-1
j_gene: TRBJ1-1
abundance: NA
d_gene: NA
CDR3aa: CASSEHRTEAFF
CDR3nt: TGTGCCAGCAGTGAACACAGAACTGAAGCTTTCTTT

v_gene: TRBV5-1
j_gene: TRBJ2-5
abundance: NA
d_gene: NA
CDR3aa: CASSLQRPDQETQYF
CDR3nt: TGCGCCAGCAGCTTGCAGCGGCCGGACCAAGAGACCCAGTACTTC

v_gene: TRBV6-5
j_gene: TRBJ2-1
abundance: once
d_gene: TRBD2
CDR3aa: CASSYRTSGGAWQFF
CDR3nt: TGTGCCAGCAGTTACCGGACTAGCGGGGGGGCGTGGCAGTTCTTC

v_gene: TRBV6-5
j_gene: TRBJ2-1
abundance: NA
d_gene: NA
CDR3aa: CASKGGGRTYNEQFF
CDR3nt: TGTGCCAGCAAGGGAGGAGGGAGGACCTACAATGAGCAGTTCTTC

v_gene: TRBV2
j_gene: TRBJ2-5
abundance: NA
d_gene: TRBD2
CDR3aa: CASSPQRGKETQYF
CDR3nt: TGTGCCAGCAGTCCGCAGCGGGGGAAAGAGACCCAGTACTTC

v_gene: TRBV7-9
j_gene: TRBJ2-7
abundance: NA
d_gene: NA
CDR3aa: CASSLGRDTYEQYF
CDR3nt: TGTGCCAGCAGCTTAGGTCGGGATACCTACGAGCAGTACTTC

v_gene: TRBV28
j_gene: TRBJ1-5
abundance: NA
d_gene: NA
CDR3aa: CASSRGQPINQPQHF
CDR3nt: TGTGCCAGCAGTCGCGGGCAGCCCATCAATCAGCCCCAGCATTTT

v_gene: TRBV11-2
j_gene: TRBJ1-1
abundance: NA
d_gene: NA
CDR3aa: CASTIQTGGMNTEAFF
CDR3nt: TGTGCCAGCACCATCCAAACGGGGGGGATGAACACTGAAGCTTTCTTT

v_gene: TRBV29-1
j_gene: TRBJ2-4
abundance: NA
d_gene: TRBD1
CDR3aa: CSVASSDRAKNIQYF
CDR3nt: TGCAGCGTCGCTTCCTCGGACAGGGCCAAAAACATTCAGTACTTC

v_gene: TRBV10-3
j_gene: TRBJ2-2
abundance: few
d_gene: NA
CDR3aa: CAISRFNTGELFF
CDR3nt: TGTGCCATCAGCCGGTTCAACACCGGGGAGCTGTTTTTT

v_gene: TRBV7-9
j_gene: TRBJ1-1
abundance: NA
d_gene: NA
CDR3aa: CASSLSGNTEAFF
CDR3nt: TGTGCCAGCAGCTTATCGGGGAACACTGAAGCTTTCTTT